This T cell receptor beta chain stems from a study of cytomegalovirus exposure and HLA in healthy donors. This clone is medium-sized in the sample. Amplification used 60 Vbeta primers and 13 Jbeta primers. Repertoires were generated with immunoSEQ multiplex PCR, while TCRdb's copy carries only in-frame clones and drops some. This sample yields 76,000 or so clones, of which around 70% are seen a single time; around 15% belongs to the top ten. The CDR3 is 14 residues long. V lost 7 bases and J lost 5, with 15 bases in between. The germline V gene encodes CDR1 LNHDA and CDR2 SQIVND (reference sequence). This TCR was sampled from a middle-aged woman in good health and CMV-seropositive. This rearrangement joins TRBV19 to TRBJ1-5; TRBD1 might be the D (5 bases). Source material: PBMCs. The DNA for the CDR3 is TGTGCCAGTAACCCCAGGGAATCCTATCAGCCCCAGCATTTT. Translating it yields CASNPRESYQPQHF.